This is a list of T cell receptor beta chains from one sample in a study of Graves' ophthalmopathy and Graves' hyperthyroidism. Via MiXCR, TCRdb re-called the multiplex PCR reads, giving one row per CDR3 protein. The sample includes roughly 1.1 million distinct CDR3 sequences, about 40% seen only once; the top ten take 11%. The specimen was peripheral blood or thyroid tissue (not recorded which). The receptors were sampled from an adult man with Graves' hyperthyroidism. The CDR3 runs from the conserved cysteine through the conserved F or W. The order of the fields is J gene, D gene, clone size, V gene, CDR3 protein, CDR3 DNA. A D gene is named only where the DNA matches it firmly. Rows may omit the clone size; those that give it use once, few, many or a size class.

>TRBJ2-1|TRBD1|few|TRBV25-1
CASSEGWSSPTGGHEQFF
TGTGCCAGCAGTGAGGGGTGGAGTTCCCCGACAGGGGGCCATGAGCAGTTCTTC
>TRBJ1-6|-|few|TRBV18
CASSPIGRSKGPLHF
TGTGCCAGCTCACCAATTGGACGGAGCAAGGGACCCCTCCACTTT
>TRBJ1-6|-|many|TRBV20-1
CSAARDNNSPLHF
TGCAGTGCTGCCCGGGACAATAATTCACCCCTCCACTTT
>TRBJ1-6|TRBD1|-|TRBV5-1
CASSFLSQGNSPLHF
TGCGCCAGCAGCTTCCTTTCACAGGGGAACTCACCCCTCCACTTT
>TRBJ1-5|-|many|TRBV7-8
CASSLSRNQPQHF
TGTGCCAGCAGCTTATCTCGGAATCAGCCCCAGCATTTT
>TRBJ2-5|TRBD1|many|TRBV6-2/TRBV6-3
CASNPGTVEETQYF
TGTGCCAGCAACCCTGGGACAGTTGAAGAGACCCAGTACTTC
>TRBJ1-6|-|-|TRBV15
CAISDPNYHSPLHF
TGTGCCATCAGCGATCCGAATTATCATTCACCCCTCCACTTT
>TRBJ2-7|-|-|TRBV10-3
CATRHEQYF
TGTGCCACCCGCCACGAGCAGTACTTC
>TRBJ2-1|-|-|TRBV24-1
CATIGGGGNEQFF
TGTGCCACCATAGGGGGGGGGGGCAATGAGCAGTTCTTC
>TRBJ1-2|-|-|TRBV9
CASAKGWSYGYTF
TGTGCCAGCGCCAAGGGCTGGAGCTATGGCTACACCTTC
>TRBJ1-2|-|-|TRBV5-6
CASSLEGGLYGYTF
TGTGCCAGCAGCTTGGAGGGGGGGCTATATGGCTACACCTTC
>TRBJ2-5|TRBD1|-|TRBV30
CASSHQRDRGETQYF
TGTGCCAGCAGCCACCAACGGGACAGGGGGGAGACCCAGTACTTC
>TRBJ2-5|-|few|TRBV2
CASSEWETETQYF
TGTGCCAGCAGTGAATGGGAGACCGAGACCCAGTACTTC
>TRBJ1-2|-|many|TRBV10-3
CAISRDNYGYTF
TGTGCCATCAGCAGGGATAACTATGGCTACACCTTC
>TRBJ1-2|-|many|TRBV12-3/TRBV12-4
CASSFADNGYTF
TGTGCCAGCAGTTTTGCTGATAATGGCTACACCTTC
>TRBJ2-7|-|once|TRBV7-9
CASSPPDSGRTYEQYF
TGTGCCAGCAGTCCCCCCGACAGTGGCAGAACCTACGAGCAGTACTTC
>TRBJ1-3|-|many|TRBV14
CASSQDAWSSGNTIYF
TGTGCCAGCAGCCAAGACGCATGGAGCTCTGGAAACACCATATATTTT
>TRBJ1-6|-|-|TRBV20-1
CSARRRSYNSPLHF
TGCAGTGCTAGAAGGCGCTCCTATAATTCACCCCTCCACTTT
>TRBJ2-2|TRBD1|once|TRBV6-5
CASSYRTGGALAGELFF
TGTGCCAGCAGTTACCGAACAGGGGGCGCATTGGCCGGGGAGCTGTTTTTT
>TRBJ2-7|-|few|TRBV6-5
CASKGAGPPYEQYF
TGTGCCAGCAAGGGCGCCGGGCCCCCCTACGAGCAGTACTTC
>TRBJ1-2|-|-|TRBV25-1
CASSRPQDYGYTF
TGTGCCAGCAGCCGCCCCCAGGATTATGGCTACACCTTC
>TRBJ1-5|-|many|TRBV6-5
CASSYTLTQPQHF
TGTGCCAGCAGTTACACCTTAACTCAGCCCCAGCATTTT
>TRBJ2-7|-|many|TRBV10-2
CASSYSLSEQYF
TGTGCCAGCAGTTACTCGCTCTCTGAGCAGTACTTC
>TRBJ2-5|-|many|TRBV7-2
CASSFTTGQGVTQYF
TGTGCCAGCAGCTTCACGACAGGCCAAGGGGTGACCCAGTACTTC
>TRBJ1-5|TRBD1|-|TRBV20-1
CSAQDRGAQHF
TGCAGTGCACAAGACAGGGGCGCCCAGCATTTT
>TRBJ1-1|TRBD1|-|TRBV5-4
CASIGQGASEAFF
TGTGCCAGCATTGGACAGGGGGCCTCTGAAGCTTTCTTT
>TRBJ1-2|TRBD1|many|TRBV2
CASSVAGQLGYTF
TGTGCCAGCAGCGTTGCGGGACAGCTTGGCTACACCTTC
>TRBJ1-5|-|-|TRBV29-1
CSSLDSVLDQPQHF
TGCAGCAGTTTGGACAGCGTACTAGATCAGCCCCAGCATTTT
>TRBJ1-4|-|-|TRBV29-1
CSVVQGATEKLFF
TGCAGCGTCGTACAGGGTGCGACTGAAAAACTGTTTTTT
>TRBJ2-2|-|few|TRBV11-1
CASSPHNRSAVNTGELFF
TGTGCCAGCAGCCCCCACAACAGGTCCGCGGTAAACACCGGGGAGCTGTTTTTT
>TRBJ1-4|-|-|TRBV12-3/TRBV12-4
CASSRGPVNEKLFF
TGTGCCAGCAGTCGAGGGCCGGTTAATGAAAAACTGTTTTTT
>TRBJ2-5|TRBD1|few|TRBV2
CASSSSRGLETQYF
TGTGCCAGCAGCTCGAGCAGGGGGTTGGAGACCCAGTACTTC
>TRBJ1-2|TRBD1|-|TRBV10-2
CASSSTGAANYGYTF
TGTGCCAGCAGTTCAACAGGGGCGGCTAACTATGGCTACACCTTC
>TRBJ2-7|-|-|TRBV4-1
CASSQGDREFGEQYF
TGCGCCAGCAGCCAAGGTGACAGAGAGTTCGGGGAGCAGTACTTC
>TRBJ2-7|TRBD1|few|TRBV6-5
CASSLNRQGYEQYF
TGTGCCAGCAGCCTGAACCGACAGGGCTACGAGCAGTACTTC
>TRBJ2-5|TRBD2|-|TRBV10-3
CASSLFSGGHEQETQYF
TGTGCCAGCAGTCTCTTTAGCGGGGGGCACGAGCAAGAGACCCAGTACTTC
>TRBJ2-3|-|-|TRBV29-1
CSVPTPIAREGGTDTQYF
TGCAGCGTTCCCACCCCAATAGCGCGAGAAGGGGGGACAGATACGCAGTATTTT
>TRBJ1-5|-|-|TRBV29-1
CSVEEGQETQHF
TGCAGCGTTGAAGAAGGGCAAGAGACCCAGCATTTT
>TRBJ2-2|-|-|TRBV5-1
CASSSFKQGSYNTGELFF
TGCGCCAGCAGCAGCTTTAAACAGGGATCTTATAACACCGGGGAGCTGTTTTTT
>TRBJ2-5|TRBD1|few|TRBV5-1
CASSLRTGEFGETQYF
TGCGCCAGCAGCCTACGGACAGGGGAATTTGGAGAGACCCAGTACTTC
>TRBJ2-7|TRBD1|many|TRBV7-2
CASSLTTGTGFYEQYF
TGTGCCAGCAGCCTAACAACCGGGACAGGATTCTACGAGCAGTACTTC
>TRBJ2-7|-|many|TRBV5-1
CASSFRVGEQYF
TGCGCCAGCAGCTTTCGGGTCGGCGAGCAGTACTTC
>TRBJ1-6|TRBD1|many|TRBV14
CASSPTGTGSYNSPLHF
TGTGCCAGCAGCCCGACCGGGACAGGATCCTATAATTCACCCCTCCACTTT
>TRBJ1-6|-|-|TRBV10-3
CAISAAPGARSPLHF
TGTGCCATCAGTGCCGCCCCCGGGGCTCGATCACCCCTCCACTTT
>TRBJ2-7|-|many|TRBV13
CASSLGHQDDEQYF
TGTGCCAGCAGCTTGGGACACCAAGATGACGAGCAGTACTTC